The sequence of this T cell receptor beta chain was determined in a study of early T cells in non-severe SARS-CoV-2 infection. Whole-study context: The input, bulk RNA from unsorted whole blood, was sequenced, and chains were unpaired. Overall study results and limits: VDJdb matches were skewed toward anti-spike CD8 T cell responses.

This CDR3 is built from 16 residues. V was pared by 5 bases and J by 0 bases, with 16 bases between. Germline CDR1 is DFQATT and CDR2 is SNEGSKA (reference sequence). Each single cDNA molecule received a unique molecular identifier. TCRdb re-analysed the 5' RACE reads in MiXCR, keeping a single row per CDR3 protein. The sample carries 53,000 or so distinct CDR3 sequences, 12% recorded once. This clonotype occurred a few times. Its target is unknown. The receptor was derived from an adult who was a healthcare worker with PCR-confirmed SARS-CoV-2 infection or an uninfected control (not recorded which). Source: whole blood, taken at baseline. The chain couples TRBV20-1 to TRBJ2-2, with D perhaps TRBD2 (7 bases). CDR3 bases: TGCAGTGCTGAGGGGATCGGGGGGCCGAACACCGGGGAGCTGTTTTTT. This translates into CSAEGIGGPNTGELFF.